These 10 T cell receptor beta chains came from one sample sequenced in a study of identical twins. TCRdb independently ran MiXCR on the 5' RACE reads; one entry per CDR3 protein. This sample has some 690,000 distinct CDR3 sequences, with 21% found just once. Another study also made use of these data, one on T cells expressing NK-cell markers.

Sample: PBMCs. Receptors originate from a woman aged 18 to 35 in good health.

This clonotype was found a few times. The chain employs TRBV5-6 and TRBJ2-1; 15 nucleotides line up with TRBD2. The germline gives CDR1 SGHDT, CDR2 YYEEEE. V was clipped by 4 bases and J by 9 bases; unmatched bases: 11. The CDR3 has 17 residues. The chain's CDR3 is CASSPMAGTSGRSEQFF. The CDR3 DNA follows: TGTGCCAGCAGCCCAATGGCCGGGACTAGCGGGAGGAGTGAGCAGTTCTTC.

At least ten counts were recorded for this clonotype. J is TRBJ2-3 and V is TRBV29-1; D uncertain. Trimming removed 2 bases from V and 2 bases from J, with 11 bases in between. CDR3 size: 14 residues. Germline loops: CDR1 SQVTM, CDR2 ANQGSEA. The CDR3 reads CSVEWRRHTDTQYF. In nucleotides, the CDR3 is TGCAGCGTTGAATGGAGACGGCACACAGATACGCAGTATTTT.

CDR3 in DNA: TGTGCCAGCAGCGTGTCGTTCTCTGGGGCCAACGTCCTGACTTTC. The encoded protein is CASSVSFSGANVLTF. This sequence joins TRBV9 and TRBJ2-6; D is unresolved. The CDR3 spans 15 residues. The germline CDR1 and CDR2 sequences are SGDLS and YYNGEE. V was trimmed by 2 bases and J by 0 bases, leaving 6 bases between them.

This clonotype was counted a few times. The rearrangement uses TRBV12-3 or TRBV12-4 and TRBJ1-1, with no clear D. The CDR3 extends over 12 amino acids. V lost 1 base and J lost 11, with 11 bases in between. CDR3 sequence (DNA): TGTGCCAGCAGTTTAGAGATCCCACGGGCTTTCTTT. Its translation: CASSLEIPRAFF.

The chain employs TRBV24-1 and TRBJ2-1; TRBD2 matches at 7 bases. From germline, CDR1 is KGHDR and CDR2 SFDVKD. CDR3 length: 18 residues. The trim removed 4 bases at V and 1 base at J, leaving 12 bases unmatched. CDR3 DNA: TGTGCCACCAGTGACCATATGACTAGCCACGAATCCTACAATGAGCAGTTCTTC. It encodes CATSDHMTSHESYNEQFF.

At least ten counts were recorded for this clonotype. V usage is TRBV2 and J usage is TRBJ2-1; 7 bases align to TRBD1. The germline V gene has CDR1 SNHLY and CDR2 FYNNEI. This CDR3 has 13 amino acids. The junction had 1 base not matched to a gene; V was cut back by 4 bases and J by 4 bases. The CDR3 loop reads CASSGQGYNEQFF. In DNA, the CDR3 is TGTGCCAGCAGTGGACAGGGATACAATGAGCAGTTCTTC.

This chain links TRBV13 with TRBJ2-3, with TRBD2 matching 8 bases. The V and J ends lost 5 bases and 6 bases, in that order; junction bases with no gene match: 13. Per the germline V gene, CDR1 is PRHDT and CDR2 is FYEKMQ (reference sequence). This CDR3 is 16 amino acids long. The CDR3, as DNA: TGTGCCAGCAGCCGCCGGAGCAGCGGGAGTTCCGATACGCAGTATTTT. The encoded protein is CASSRRSSGSSDTQYF.

This clonotype came up a few times. This sequence joins TRBV20-1 and TRBJ2-7; D gene ambiguous. The CDR3 sequence is 15 residues long. Per the germline V gene, CDR1 is DFQATT and CDR2 is SNEGSKA (reference sequence). V dropped 0 bases and J dropped 0 bases, with 12 bases sitting between them. This chain's CDR3 is CSARDLRLGSYEQYF. The CDR3 region has the DNA TGCAGTGCTAGAGATCTTCGGCTAGGCTCCTACGAGCAGTACTTC.

The chain employs TRBV20-1 and TRBJ2-3; no firm D call. CDR1 is DFQATT, CDR2 SNEGSKA, per germline (reference sequence). The CDR3 is made up of 19 amino acids. Trimming took 1 base from V and 0 from J, leaving 23 bases between them. DNA for the CDR3: TGCAGTGCTAGAGCGCCGCCCCCGACTGCGCGCCATAGCACAGATACGCAGTATTTT. This encodes CSARAPPPTARHSTDTQYF.

This clonotype was detected only a few times. V and J are TRBV20-1 and TRBJ2-7; TRBD1 matches 9 bases. The J segment lost 3 bases and the V segment lost 6 bases, leaving 9 bases of the junction unmatched. The germline CDR1 and CDR2 sequences are DFQATT and SNEGSKA (reference sequence). The CDR3 runs to 14 residues. The chain's CDR3 is CSAGTGTGIYEQYF. The CDR3 DNA sequence: TGCAGTGCCGGAACGGGGACAGGGATCTACGAGCAGTACTTC.